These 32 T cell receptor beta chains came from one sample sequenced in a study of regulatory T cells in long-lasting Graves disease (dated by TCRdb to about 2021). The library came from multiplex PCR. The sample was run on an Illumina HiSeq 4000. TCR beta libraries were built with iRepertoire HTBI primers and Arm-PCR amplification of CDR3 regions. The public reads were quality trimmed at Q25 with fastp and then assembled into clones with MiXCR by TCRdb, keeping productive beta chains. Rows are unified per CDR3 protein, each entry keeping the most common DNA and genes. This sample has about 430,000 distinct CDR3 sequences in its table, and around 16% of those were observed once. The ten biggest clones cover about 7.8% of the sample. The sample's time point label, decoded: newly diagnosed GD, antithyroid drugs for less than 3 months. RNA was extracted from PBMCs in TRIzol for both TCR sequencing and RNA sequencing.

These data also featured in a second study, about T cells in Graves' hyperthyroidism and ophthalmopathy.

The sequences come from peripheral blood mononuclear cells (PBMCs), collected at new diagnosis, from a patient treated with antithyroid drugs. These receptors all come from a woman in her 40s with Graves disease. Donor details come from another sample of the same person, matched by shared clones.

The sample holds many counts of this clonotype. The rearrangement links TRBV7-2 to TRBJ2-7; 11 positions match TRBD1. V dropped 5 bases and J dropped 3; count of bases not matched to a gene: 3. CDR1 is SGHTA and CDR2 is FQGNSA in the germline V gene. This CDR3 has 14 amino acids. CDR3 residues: CASSRTGGFYEQYF. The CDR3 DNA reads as TGTGCCAGCAGCCGGACAGGGGGCTTCTACGAGCAGTACTTC. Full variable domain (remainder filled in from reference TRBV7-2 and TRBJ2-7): GAGVSQSPSNKVTEKGKDVELRCDPISGHTALYWYRQSLGQGLEFLIYFQGNSAPDKSGLPSDRFSAERTGGSVSTLTIQRTQQEDSAVYLCASSRTGGFYEQYFGPGTRLTVT.

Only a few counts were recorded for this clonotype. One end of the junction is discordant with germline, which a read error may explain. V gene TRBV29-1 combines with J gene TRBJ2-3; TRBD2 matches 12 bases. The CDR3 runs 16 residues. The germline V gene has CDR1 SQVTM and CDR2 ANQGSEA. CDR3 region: CGVEGASGRGGDTQYF. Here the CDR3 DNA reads TGCGGCGTTGAAGGGGCTAGCGGGAGGGGGGGAGATACGCAGTATTTT.

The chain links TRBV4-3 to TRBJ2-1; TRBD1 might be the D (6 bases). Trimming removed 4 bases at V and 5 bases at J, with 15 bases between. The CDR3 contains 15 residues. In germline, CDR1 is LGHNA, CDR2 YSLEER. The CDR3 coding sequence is TGCGCCAGCAGCCGACTCAGAGGGGGTGACAATGAGCAGTTCTTC. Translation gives CASSRLRGGDNEQFF.

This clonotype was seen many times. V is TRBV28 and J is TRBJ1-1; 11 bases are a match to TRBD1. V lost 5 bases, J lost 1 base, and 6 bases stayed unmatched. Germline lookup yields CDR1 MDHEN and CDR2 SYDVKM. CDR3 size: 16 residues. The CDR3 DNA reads TGTGCCAGCAGTAAGGGGACAGGGGGATGGAACACTGAAGCTTTCTTT. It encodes CASSKGTGGWNTEAFF. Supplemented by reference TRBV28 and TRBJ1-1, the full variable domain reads DVKVTQSSRYLVKRTGEKVFLECVQDMDHENMFWYRQDPGLGLRLIYFSYDVKMKEKGDIPEGYSVSREKKERFSLILESASTNQTSMYLCASSKGTGGWNTEAFFGQGTRLTVV.

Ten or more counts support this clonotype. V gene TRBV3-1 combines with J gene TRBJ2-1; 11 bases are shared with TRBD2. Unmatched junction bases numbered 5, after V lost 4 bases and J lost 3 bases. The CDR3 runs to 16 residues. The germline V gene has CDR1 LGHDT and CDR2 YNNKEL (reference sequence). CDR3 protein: CASSLALAGVYNEQFF. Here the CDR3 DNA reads TGTGCCAGCAGCCTCGCACTAGCGGGAGTCTACAATGAGCAGTTCTTC.

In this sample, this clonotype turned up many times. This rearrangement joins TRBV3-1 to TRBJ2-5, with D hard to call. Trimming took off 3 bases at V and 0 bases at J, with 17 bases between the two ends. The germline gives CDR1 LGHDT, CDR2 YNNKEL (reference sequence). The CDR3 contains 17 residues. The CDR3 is CASSQKRTPLYQETQYF. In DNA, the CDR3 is TGTGCCAGCAGCCAGAAAAGAACGCCCCTATACCAAGAGACCCAGTACTTC.

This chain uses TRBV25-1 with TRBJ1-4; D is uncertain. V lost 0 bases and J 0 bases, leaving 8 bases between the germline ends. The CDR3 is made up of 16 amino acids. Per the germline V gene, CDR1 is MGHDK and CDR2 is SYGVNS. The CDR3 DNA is TGTGCCAGCAGTGAATACTTCGGATCAACTAATGAAAAACTGTTTTTT. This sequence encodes CASSEYFGSTNEKLFF.

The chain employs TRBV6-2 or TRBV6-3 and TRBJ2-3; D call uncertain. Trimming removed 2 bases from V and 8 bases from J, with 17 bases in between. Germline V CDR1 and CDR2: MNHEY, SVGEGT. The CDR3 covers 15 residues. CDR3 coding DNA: TGTGCCAGCAGTTACGATGGAAGGCTGGACGGTACGCAGTATTTT. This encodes CASSYDGRLDGTQYF.

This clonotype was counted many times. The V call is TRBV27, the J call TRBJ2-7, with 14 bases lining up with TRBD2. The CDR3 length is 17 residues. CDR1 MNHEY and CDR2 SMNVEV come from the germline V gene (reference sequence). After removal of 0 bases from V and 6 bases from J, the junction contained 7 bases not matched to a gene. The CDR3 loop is CASSLSPPGLAGGEQYF. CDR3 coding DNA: TGTGCCAGCAGTTTATCGCCTCCCGGACTAGCGGGAGGCGAGCAGTACTTC.

The CDR3 protein is CASSLGTGYQETQYF. CDR3 coding DNA: TGTGCCAGCAGTTTAGGGACAGGGTACCAAGAGACCCAGTACTTC. This rearrangement joins TRBV12-3 or TRBV12-4 to TRBJ2-5; TRBD1 aligns across 8 bases. Trimming at V came to 1 base and at J to 0 bases, leaving 1 base not matched to a gene. The CDR3 runs 15 residues.

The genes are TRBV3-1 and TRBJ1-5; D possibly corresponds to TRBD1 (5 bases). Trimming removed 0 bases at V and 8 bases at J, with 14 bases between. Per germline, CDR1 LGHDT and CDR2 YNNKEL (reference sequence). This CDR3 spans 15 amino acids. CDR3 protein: CASSQDLAGAKPQHF. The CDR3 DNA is TGTGCCAGCAGCCAAGATCTGGCCGGGGCGAAGCCCCAGCATTTT.

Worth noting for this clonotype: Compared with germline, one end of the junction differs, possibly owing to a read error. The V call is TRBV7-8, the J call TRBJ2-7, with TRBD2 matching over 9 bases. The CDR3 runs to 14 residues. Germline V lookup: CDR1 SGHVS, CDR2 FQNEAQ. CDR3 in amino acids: CASSGGTATYEQYF. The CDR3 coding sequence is TGCGCCAGCAGCGGGGGGACGGCCACCTACGAGCAGTACTTC.

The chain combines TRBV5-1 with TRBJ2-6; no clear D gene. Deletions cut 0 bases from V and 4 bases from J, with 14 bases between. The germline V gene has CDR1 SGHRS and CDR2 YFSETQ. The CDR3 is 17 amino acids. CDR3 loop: CASSLASGLGGANVLTF. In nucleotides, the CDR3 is TGCGCCAGCAGCTTGGCCTCCGGCCTGGGGGGGGCCAACGTCCTGACTTTC.

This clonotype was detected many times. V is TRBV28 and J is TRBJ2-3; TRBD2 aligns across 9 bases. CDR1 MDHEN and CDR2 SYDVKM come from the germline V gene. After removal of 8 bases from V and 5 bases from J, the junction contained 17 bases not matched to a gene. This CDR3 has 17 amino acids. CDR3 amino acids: CASPSSQLAGLLDTQYF. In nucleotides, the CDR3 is TGTGCCAGCCCCTCGTCCCAACTAGCGGGTTTGTTAGATACGCAGTATTTT.

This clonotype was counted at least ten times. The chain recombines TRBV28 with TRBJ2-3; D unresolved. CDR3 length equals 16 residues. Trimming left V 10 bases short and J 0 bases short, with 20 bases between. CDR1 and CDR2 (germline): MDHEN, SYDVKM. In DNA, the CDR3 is TGTGCCACCACCATCCCCGACCGAGCTAGCACAGATACGCAGTATTTT. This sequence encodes CATTIPDRASTDTQYF.

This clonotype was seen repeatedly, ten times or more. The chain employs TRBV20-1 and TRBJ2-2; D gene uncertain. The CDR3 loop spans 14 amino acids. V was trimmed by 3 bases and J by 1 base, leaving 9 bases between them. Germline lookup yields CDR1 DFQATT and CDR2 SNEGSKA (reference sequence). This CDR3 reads CSASRLGNTGELFF. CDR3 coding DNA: TGCAGTGCTAGCCGGCTAGGGAACACCGGGGAGCTGTTTTTT.

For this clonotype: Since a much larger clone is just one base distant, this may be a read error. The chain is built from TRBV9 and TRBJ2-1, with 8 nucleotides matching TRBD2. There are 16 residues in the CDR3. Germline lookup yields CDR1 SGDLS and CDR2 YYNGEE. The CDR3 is CGSSVEAGGPYNEQFF. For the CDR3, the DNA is TGTGGCAGCAGCGTAGAGGCGGGAGGCCCCTACAATGAGCAGTTCTTC.

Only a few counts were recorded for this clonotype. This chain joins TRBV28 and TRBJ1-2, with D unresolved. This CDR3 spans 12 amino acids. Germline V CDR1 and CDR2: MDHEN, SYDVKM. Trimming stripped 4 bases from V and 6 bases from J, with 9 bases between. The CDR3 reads CASSWGEDGYTF. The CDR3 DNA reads TGTGCCAGCAGTTGGGGAGAGGATGGCTACACCTTC.

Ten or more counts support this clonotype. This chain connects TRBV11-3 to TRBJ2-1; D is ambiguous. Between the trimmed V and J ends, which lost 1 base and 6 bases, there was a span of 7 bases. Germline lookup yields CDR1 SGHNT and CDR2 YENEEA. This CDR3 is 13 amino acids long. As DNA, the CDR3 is TGTGCCAGCAGCTTAGTCAGCCTCAATGAGCAGTTCTTC. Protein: CASSLVSLNEQFF.

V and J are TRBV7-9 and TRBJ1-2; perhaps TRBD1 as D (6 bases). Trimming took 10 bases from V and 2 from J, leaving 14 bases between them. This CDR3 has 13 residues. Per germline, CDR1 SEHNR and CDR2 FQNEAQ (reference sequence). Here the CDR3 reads CAIFRTENYGYTF. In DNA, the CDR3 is TGTGCCATATTTCGGACAGAGAACTATGGCTACACCTTC.

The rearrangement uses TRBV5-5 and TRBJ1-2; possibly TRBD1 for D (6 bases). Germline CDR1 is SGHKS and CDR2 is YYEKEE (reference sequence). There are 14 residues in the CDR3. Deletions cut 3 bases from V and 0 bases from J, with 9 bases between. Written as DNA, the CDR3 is TGTGCCAGCAGCTGGGACAACTCTAACTATGGCTACACCTTC. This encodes CASSWDNSNYGYTF. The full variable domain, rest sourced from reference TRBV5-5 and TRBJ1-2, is DAGVTQSPTHLIKTRGQQVTLRCSPISGHKSVSWYQQVLGQGPQFIFQYYEKEERGRGNFPDRFSARQFPNYSSELNVNALLLGDSALYLCASSWDNSNYGYTFGSGTRLTVV.

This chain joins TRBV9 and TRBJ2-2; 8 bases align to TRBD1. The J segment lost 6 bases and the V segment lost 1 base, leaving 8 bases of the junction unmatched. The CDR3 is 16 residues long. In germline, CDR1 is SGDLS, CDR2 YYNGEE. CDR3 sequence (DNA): TGTGCCAGCAGCGTACAACCAGGGGGCGATTCCGGGGAGCTGTTTTTT. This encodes CASSVQPGGDSGELFF.

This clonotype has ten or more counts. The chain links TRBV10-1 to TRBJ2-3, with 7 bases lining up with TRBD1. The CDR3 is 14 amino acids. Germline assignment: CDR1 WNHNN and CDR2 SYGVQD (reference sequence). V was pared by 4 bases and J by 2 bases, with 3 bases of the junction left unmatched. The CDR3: CASSGGQATDTQYF. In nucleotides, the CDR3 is TGCGCCAGCAGTGGCGGACAGGCCACAGATACGCAGTATTTT.

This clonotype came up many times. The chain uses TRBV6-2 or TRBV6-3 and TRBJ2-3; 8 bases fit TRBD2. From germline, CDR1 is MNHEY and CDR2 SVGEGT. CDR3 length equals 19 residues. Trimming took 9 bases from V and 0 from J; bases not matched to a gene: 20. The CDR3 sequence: CASQFGPPRREESTDTQYF. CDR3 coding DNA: TGTGCCAGTCAATTCGGTCCTCCGAGGCGGGAGGAGAGCACAGATACGCAGTATTTT.

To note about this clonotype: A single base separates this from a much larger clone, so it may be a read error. The CDR3 spells CASSPLGYNERFF. CDR3 coding DNA: TGTGCCAGCAGTCCCCTGGGTTACAATGAGCGGTTCTTC. The J gene is TRBJ2-5, the V gene TRBV27; a weak D match, TRBD2 (5 bases). Germline lookup yields CDR1 MNHEY and CDR2 SMNVEV (reference sequence). This CDR3 region has 13 residues.

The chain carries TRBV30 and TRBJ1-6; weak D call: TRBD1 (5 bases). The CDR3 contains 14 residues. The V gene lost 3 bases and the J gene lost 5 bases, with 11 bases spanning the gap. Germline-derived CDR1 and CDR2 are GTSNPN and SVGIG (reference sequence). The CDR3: CAWSSMGHNSPLHF. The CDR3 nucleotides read TGTGCCTGGAGCTCGATGGGGCATAATTCACCCCTCCACTTT.

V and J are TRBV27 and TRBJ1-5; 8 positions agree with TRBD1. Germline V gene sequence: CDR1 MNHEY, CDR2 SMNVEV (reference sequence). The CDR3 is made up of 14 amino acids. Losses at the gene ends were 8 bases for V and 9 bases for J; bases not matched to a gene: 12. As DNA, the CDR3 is TGTGCCAGCTCACCAGGACAGGGTGTCCGGCCCCAGCATTTT. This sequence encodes CASSPGQGVRPQHF.

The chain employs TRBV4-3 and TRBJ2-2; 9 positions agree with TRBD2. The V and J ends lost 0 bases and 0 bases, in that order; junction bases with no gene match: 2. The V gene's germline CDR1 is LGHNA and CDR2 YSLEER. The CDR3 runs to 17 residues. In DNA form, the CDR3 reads TGCGCCAGCAGCCAAGACACTAGCGGGCCGAACACCGGGGAGCTGTTTTTT. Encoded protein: CASSQDTSGPNTGELFF.

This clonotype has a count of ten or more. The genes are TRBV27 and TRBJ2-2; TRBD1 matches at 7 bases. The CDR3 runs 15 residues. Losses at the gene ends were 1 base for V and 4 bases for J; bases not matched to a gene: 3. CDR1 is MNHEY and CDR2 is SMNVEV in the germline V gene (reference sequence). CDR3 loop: CASSLWDSSTGELFF. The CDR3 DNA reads TGTGCCAGCAGTTTATGGGACAGTTCCACCGGGGAGCTGTTTTTT.

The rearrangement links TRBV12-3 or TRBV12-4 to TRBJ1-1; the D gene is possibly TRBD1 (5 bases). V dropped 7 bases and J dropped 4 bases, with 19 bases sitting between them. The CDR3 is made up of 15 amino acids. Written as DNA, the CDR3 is TGTGCCAGCAAGGGGAACCCTCTAGCTAGCACTGAAGCTTTCTTT. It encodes CASKGNPLASTEAFF.

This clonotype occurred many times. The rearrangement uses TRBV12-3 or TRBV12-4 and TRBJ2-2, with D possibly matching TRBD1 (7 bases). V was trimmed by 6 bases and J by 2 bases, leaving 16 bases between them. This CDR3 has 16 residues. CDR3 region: CASRSTGRENTGELFF. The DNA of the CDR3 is TGTGCCAGCAGGTCGACAGGGCGGGAAAACACCGGGGAGCTGTTTTTT.

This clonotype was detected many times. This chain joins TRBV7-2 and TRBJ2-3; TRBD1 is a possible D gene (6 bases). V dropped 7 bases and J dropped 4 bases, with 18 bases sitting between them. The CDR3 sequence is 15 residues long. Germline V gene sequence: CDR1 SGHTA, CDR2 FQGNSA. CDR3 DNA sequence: TGTGCCAGCACCTCAGGGGCAGGGGTCCCAGATACGCAGTATTTT. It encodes CASTSGAGVPDTQYF.